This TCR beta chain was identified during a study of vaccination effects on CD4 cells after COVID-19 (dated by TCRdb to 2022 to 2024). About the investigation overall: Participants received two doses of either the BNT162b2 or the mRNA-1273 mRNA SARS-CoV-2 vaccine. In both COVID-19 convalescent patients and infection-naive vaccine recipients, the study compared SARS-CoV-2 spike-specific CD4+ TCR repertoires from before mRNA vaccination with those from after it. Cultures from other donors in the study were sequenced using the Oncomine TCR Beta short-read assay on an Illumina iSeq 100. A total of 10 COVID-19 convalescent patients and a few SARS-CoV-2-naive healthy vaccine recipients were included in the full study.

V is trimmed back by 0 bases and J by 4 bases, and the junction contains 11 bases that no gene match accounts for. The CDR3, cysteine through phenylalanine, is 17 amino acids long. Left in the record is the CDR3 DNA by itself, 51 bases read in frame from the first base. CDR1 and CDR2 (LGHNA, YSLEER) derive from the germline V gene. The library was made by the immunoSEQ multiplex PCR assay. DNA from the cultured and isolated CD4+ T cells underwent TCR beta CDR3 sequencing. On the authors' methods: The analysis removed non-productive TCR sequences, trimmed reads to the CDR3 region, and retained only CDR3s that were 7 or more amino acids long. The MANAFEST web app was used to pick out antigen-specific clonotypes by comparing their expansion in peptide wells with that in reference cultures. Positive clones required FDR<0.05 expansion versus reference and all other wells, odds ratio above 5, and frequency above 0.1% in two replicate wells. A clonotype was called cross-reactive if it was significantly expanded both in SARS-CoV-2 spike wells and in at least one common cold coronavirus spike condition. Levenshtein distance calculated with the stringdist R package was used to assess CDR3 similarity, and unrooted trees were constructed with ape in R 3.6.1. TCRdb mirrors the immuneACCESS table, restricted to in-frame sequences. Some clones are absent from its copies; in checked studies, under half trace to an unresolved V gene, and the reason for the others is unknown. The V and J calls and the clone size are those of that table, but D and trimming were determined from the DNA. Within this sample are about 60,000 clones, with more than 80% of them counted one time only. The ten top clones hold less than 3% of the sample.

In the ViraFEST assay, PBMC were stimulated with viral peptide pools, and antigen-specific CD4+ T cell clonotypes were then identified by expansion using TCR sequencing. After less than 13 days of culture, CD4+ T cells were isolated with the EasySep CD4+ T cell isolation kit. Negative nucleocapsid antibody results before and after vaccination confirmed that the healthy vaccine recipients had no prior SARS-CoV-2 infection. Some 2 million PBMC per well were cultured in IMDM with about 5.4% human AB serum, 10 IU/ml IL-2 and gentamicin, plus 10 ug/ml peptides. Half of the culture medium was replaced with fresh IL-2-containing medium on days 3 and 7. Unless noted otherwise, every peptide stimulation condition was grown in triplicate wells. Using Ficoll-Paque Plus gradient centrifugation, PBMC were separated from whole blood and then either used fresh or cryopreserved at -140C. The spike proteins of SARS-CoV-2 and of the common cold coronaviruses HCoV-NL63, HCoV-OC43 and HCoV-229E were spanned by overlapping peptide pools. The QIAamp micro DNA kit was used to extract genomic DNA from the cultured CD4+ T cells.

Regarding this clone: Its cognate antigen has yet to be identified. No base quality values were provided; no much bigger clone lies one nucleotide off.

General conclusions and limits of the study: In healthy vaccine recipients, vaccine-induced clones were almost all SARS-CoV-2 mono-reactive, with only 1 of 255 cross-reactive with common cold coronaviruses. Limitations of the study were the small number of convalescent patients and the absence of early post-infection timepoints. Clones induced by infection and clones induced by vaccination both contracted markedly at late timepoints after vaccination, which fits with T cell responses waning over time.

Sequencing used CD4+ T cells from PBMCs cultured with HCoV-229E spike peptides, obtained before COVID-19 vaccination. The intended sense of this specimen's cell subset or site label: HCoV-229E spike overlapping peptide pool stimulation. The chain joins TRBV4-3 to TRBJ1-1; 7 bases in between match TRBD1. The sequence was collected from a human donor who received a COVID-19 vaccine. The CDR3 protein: CASSQEIWRQGVTEAFF. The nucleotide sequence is TGCGCCAGCAGCCAAGAAATCTGGAGACAGGGTGTCACTGAAGCTTTCTTT.